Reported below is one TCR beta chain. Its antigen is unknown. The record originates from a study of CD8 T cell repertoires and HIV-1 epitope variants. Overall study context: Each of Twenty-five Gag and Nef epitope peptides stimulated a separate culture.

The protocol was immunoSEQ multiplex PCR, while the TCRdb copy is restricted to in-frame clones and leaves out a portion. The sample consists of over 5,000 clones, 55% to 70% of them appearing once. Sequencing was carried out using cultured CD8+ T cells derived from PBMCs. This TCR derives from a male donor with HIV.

In nucleotides, the CDR3 is TGTGCCAGCAGCCCTAGAGCGGGAGATGTTGAGACCCAGTACTTC. This encodes CASSPRAGDVETQYF. The chain has TRBV2 and TRBJ2-5; 8 bases map to TRBD2. The CDR3 sequence is 15 residues long. The germline V gene has CDR1 SNHLY and CDR2 FYNNEI. Trimming removed 6 bases from V and 5 bases from J; junction bases left unmatched: 11.